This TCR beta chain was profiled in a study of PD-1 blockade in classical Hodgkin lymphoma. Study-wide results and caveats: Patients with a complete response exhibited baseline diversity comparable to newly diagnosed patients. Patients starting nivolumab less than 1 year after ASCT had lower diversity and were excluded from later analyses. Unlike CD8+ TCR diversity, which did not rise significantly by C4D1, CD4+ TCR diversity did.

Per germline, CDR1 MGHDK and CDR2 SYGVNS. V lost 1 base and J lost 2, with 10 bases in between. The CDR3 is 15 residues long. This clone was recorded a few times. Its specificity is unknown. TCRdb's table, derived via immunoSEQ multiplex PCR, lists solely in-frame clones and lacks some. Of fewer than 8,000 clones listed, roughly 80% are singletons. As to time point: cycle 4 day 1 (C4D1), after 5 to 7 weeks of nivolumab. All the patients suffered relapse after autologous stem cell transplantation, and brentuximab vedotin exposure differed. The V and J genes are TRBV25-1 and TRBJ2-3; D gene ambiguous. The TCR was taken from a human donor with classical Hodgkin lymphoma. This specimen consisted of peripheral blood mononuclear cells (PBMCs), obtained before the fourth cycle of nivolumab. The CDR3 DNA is TGTGCCAGCAGTGAATTCGTGGGAATCACAGATACGCAGTATTTT. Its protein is CASSEFVGITDTQYF.